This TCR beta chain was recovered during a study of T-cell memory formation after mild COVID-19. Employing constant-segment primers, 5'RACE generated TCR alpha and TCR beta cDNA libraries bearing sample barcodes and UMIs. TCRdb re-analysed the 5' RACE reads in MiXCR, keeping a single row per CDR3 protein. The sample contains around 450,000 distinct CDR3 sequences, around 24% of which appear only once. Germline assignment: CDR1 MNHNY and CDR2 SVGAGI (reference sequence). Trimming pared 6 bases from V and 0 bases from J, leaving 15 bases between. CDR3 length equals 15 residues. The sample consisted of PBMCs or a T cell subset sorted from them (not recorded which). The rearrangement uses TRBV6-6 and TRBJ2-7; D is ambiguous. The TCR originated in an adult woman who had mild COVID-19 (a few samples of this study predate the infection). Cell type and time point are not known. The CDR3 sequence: CASSPHRLSSYEQYF. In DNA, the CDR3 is TGTGCCAGCAGCCCACACCGATTGAGCTCCTACGAGCAGTACTTC.